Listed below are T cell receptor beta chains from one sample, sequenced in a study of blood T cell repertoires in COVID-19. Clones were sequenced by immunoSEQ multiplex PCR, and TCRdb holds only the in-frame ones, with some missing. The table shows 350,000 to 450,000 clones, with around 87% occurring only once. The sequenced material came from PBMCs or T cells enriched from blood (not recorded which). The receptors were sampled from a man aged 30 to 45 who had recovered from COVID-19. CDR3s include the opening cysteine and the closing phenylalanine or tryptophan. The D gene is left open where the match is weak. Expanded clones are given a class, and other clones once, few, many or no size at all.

CDR3 DNA: TGTGCCATCAGAGGTCCAGGGTCCACAGATACGCAGTATTTT
CDR3 protein: CAIRGPGSTDTQYF
D gene: .
J gene: TRBJ2-3
V gene: TRBV5-4
clone size: .

CDR3 DNA: TGTGCCAGCAGCTACACAGGGGGCCACTCTGGAAACACCATATATTTT
CDR3 protein: CASSYTGGHSGNTIYF
D gene: TRBD1
J gene: TRBJ1-3
V gene: TRBV7-9
clone size: .

CDR3 DNA: TGTGCCAGCAGCCATGGGGGGTTAGCTGGGGCCAACGTCCTGACTTTC
CDR3 protein: CASSHGGLAGANVLTF
D gene: .
J gene: TRBJ2-6
V gene: TRBV7-3
clone size: .

CDR3 DNA: TGTGCCAGCTCGCAGACTAGCGGGGCTTACAATGAGCAGTTCTTC
CDR3 protein: CASSQTSGAYNEQFF
D gene: TRBD2
J gene: TRBJ2-1
V gene: TRBV18
clone size: .

CDR3 DNA: TGCAGCGTTGCGACAGGAGAAAGCAATCAGCCCCAGCATTTT
CDR3 protein: CSVATGESNQPQHF
D gene: .
J gene: TRBJ1-5
V gene: TRBV29-1
clone size: .

CDR3 DNA: TGTGCCATCAGTGAGGGGGCTATTATGACTGAAGCTTTCTTT
CDR3 protein: CAISEGAIMTEAFF
D gene: .
J gene: TRBJ1-1
V gene: TRBV10-3
clone size: .

CDR3 DNA: TGTGCCAGCAGTGGGGGTCTAGCGGGAGCTGAGACCCAGTACTTC
CDR3 protein: CASSGGLAGAETQYF
D gene: TRBD2
J gene: TRBJ2-5
V gene: TRBV2
clone size: .

CDR3 DNA: TGTGCCAGTAGGGGACAGGACAATCAGCCCCAGCATTTT
CDR3 protein: CASRGQDNQPQHF
D gene: TRBD1
J gene: TRBJ1-5
V gene: TRBV19
clone size: few

CDR3 DNA: TGTGCCAGCAGCGATGGGACAGATAACTATGGCTACACCTTC
CDR3 protein: CASSDGTDNYGYTF
D gene: TRBD1
J gene: TRBJ1-2
V gene: TRBV5-4
clone size: .

CDR3 DNA: TGTGCCAGCTCACCCGGGGCGGGAGTAACCGGGGAGCTGTTTTTT
CDR3 protein: CASSPGAGVTGELFF
D gene: TRBD2
J gene: TRBJ2-2
V gene: TRBV18
clone size: .

CDR3 DNA: TGTGCCAGTACGGGACTAGCGGGAGGCAGGCTCGAGCAGTACTTC
CDR3 protein: CASTGLAGGRLEQYF
D gene: TRBD2
J gene: TRBJ2-7
V gene: TRBV6-5
clone size: .

CDR3 DNA: TGTGCCAGCAGTTACGCAGGCAGGGGCACTGAAGCTTTCTTT
CDR3 protein: CASSYAGRGTEAFF
D gene: .
J gene: TRBJ1-1
V gene: TRBV6-5
clone size: .

CDR3 DNA: TGCGCCAGCAGGGGCGACAATGAGCAGTTCTTC
CDR3 protein: CASRGDNEQFF
D gene: .
J gene: TRBJ2-1
V gene: TRBV5-1
clone size: .

CDR3 DNA: TGTGCCAGTAAGGAGGGAGACCGGAACTATGGCTACACCTTC
CDR3 protein: CASKEGDRNYGYTF
D gene: .
J gene: TRBJ1-2
V gene: TRBV19
clone size: once

CDR3 DNA: TGTGCCTGGAGGGGAACAGGGAGCTCTGGAAACACCATATATTTT
CDR3 protein: CAWRGTGSSGNTIYF
D gene: .
J gene: TRBJ1-3
V gene: TRBV30
clone size: .

CDR3 DNA: TGTGCCAGCAGCCGCTACGGGACAGGAGGTTTCACTGAAGCTTTCTTT
CDR3 protein: CASSRYGTGGFTEAFF
D gene: TRBD1
J gene: TRBJ1-1
V gene: TRBV7-2
clone size: .

CDR3 DNA: TGTGCCACCAGTGACCGACAGGGGACTCAGCCCCAGCATTTT
CDR3 protein: CATSDRQGTQPQHF
D gene: TRBD1
J gene: TRBJ1-5
V gene: TRBV24-1
clone size: .

CDR3 DNA: TGTGCCAGTAGGCCACAGGGGGGCACTGAAGCTTTCTTT
CDR3 protein: CASRPQGGTEAFF
D gene: TRBD1
J gene: TRBJ1-1
V gene: TRBV19
clone size: .

CDR3 DNA: TGTGCCAGCAGTTATTTTGCAGGGGGCGCGGGAAACATTCAGTACTTC
CDR3 protein: CASSYFAGGAGNIQYF
D gene: TRBD1
J gene: TRBJ2-4
V gene: TRBV6-9
clone size: .

CDR3 DNA: TGTGCCAGCTCACCAACGACAGGAGAGAATTCACCCCTCCACTTT
CDR3 protein: CASSPTTGENSPLHF
D gene: .
J gene: TRBJ1-6
V gene: TRBV18
clone size: .

CDR3 DNA: TGCGCCAGCAGCCCCCGACTAGCGGGACCTTCCTACAATGAGCAGTTCTTC
CDR3 protein: CASSPRLAGPSYNEQFF
D gene: TRBD2
J gene: TRBJ2-1
V gene: TRBV5-1
clone size: .

CDR3 DNA: TGTGCCAGCAGTGGTGTTTTAAGTACAGGGAGCTCCTACGAGCAGTACTTC
CDR3 protein: CASSGVLSTGSSYEQYF
D gene: .
J gene: TRBJ2-7
V gene: TRBV6-1
clone size: once

CDR3 DNA: TGTGCCAGCAGTTTGGGAGAGGCGGCAACTAATGAAAAACTGTTTTTT
CDR3 protein: CASSLGEAATNEKLFF
D gene: .
J gene: TRBJ1-4
V gene: TRBV28
clone size: .

CDR3 DNA: TGCAGCGTTGCTTGGCGGGACACCGGGGAGCTGTTTTTT
CDR3 protein: CSVAWRDTGELFF
D gene: .
J gene: TRBJ2-2
V gene: TRBV29-1
clone size: .

CDR3 DNA: TGTGCCACATCCACAGGGAACACTGAAGCTTTCTTT
CDR3 protein: CATSTGNTEAFF
D gene: .
J gene: TRBJ1-1
V gene: TRBV27
clone size: few

CDR3 DNA: TGTGCCAGCAGTTTGGGGGGGCAGTATGACTATGGCTACACCTTC
CDR3 protein: CASSLGGQYDYGYTF
D gene: .
J gene: TRBJ1-2
V gene: TRBV28
clone size: .

CDR3 DNA: TGTGCCAGCAGTTACTCGGGGAGGGCTGGCTACACCTTC
CDR3 protein: CASSYSGRAGYTF
D gene: .
J gene: TRBJ1-2
V gene: TRBV6-5
clone size: .

CDR3 DNA: TGTGCCAGCAGGGCCGGGACAGGGGGGGGAGATACGCAGTATTTT
CDR3 protein: CASRAGTGGGDTQYF
D gene: TRBD1
J gene: TRBJ2-3
V gene: TRBV11-2
clone size: .

CDR3 DNA: TGCGCCAGCAGCCAAGATGGAGGGGTCCCCTACAATGAGCAGTTCTTC
CDR3 protein: CASSQDGGVPYNEQFF
D gene: .
J gene: TRBJ2-1
V gene: TRBV4-1
clone size: .

CDR3 DNA: TGCAGCGTTGAGGCGGGAGCCTACGAGCAGTACTTC
CDR3 protein: CSVEAGAYEQYF
D gene: TRBD2
J gene: TRBJ2-7
V gene: TRBV29-1
clone size: once

CDR3 DNA: TGTGCCAGTCGGACTGGAAACATTCAGTACTTC
CDR3 protein: CASRTGNIQYF
D gene: .
J gene: TRBJ2-4
V gene: TRBV11-2
clone size: .

CDR3 DNA: TGTGCCAGTAGTCGGACAGGCCTTGGTTCACCCCTCCACTTT
CDR3 protein: CASSRTGLGSPLHF
D gene: TRBD1
J gene: TRBJ1-6
V gene: TRBV19
clone size: .

CDR3 DNA: TGCGCCAGCAGCTCGGACCCAGGGCTCACTGAAGCTTTCTTT
CDR3 protein: CASSSDPGLTEAFF
D gene: .
J gene: TRBJ1-1
V gene: TRBV5-1
clone size: .

CDR3 DNA: TGTGCCACCGCGGGGACAGGGGGCGGTTACGGCAATCAGCCCCAGCATTTT
CDR3 protein: CATAGTGGGYGNQPQHF
D gene: TRBD1
J gene: TRBJ1-5
V gene: TRBV24-1
clone size: .

CDR3 DNA: TGTGCCAGCAGCGTAGAAGGTCGTAGCGCCAATTACAATGAGCAGTTCTTC
CDR3 protein: CASSVEGRSANYNEQFF
D gene: .
J gene: TRBJ2-1
V gene: TRBV9
clone size: .

CDR3 DNA: TGTGCCAGCCAAATTCCCCCCAATGAGCAGTTCTTC
CDR3 protein: CASQIPPNEQFF
D gene: .
J gene: TRBJ2-1
V gene: TRBV12-3/TRBV12-4
clone size: .

CDR3 DNA: TGTGCCAGCAGTCCCTGGGACAGGGGGGATGAAAAACTGTTTTTT
CDR3 protein: CASSPWDRGDEKLFF
D gene: TRBD1
J gene: TRBJ1-4
V gene: TRBV28
clone size: .

CDR3 DNA: TGCGCCACCCTGGGGCAAGGGGGCTATGGCTACACCTTC
CDR3 protein: CATLGQGGYGYTF
D gene: .
J gene: TRBJ1-2
V gene: TRBV10-2
clone size: .